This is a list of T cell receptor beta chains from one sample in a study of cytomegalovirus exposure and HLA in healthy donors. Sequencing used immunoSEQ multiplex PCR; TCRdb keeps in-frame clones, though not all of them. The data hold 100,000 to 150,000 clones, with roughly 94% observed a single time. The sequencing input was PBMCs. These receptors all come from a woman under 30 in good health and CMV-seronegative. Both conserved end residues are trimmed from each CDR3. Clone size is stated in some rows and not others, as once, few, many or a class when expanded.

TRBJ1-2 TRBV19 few ASSTPGTGSYGYT
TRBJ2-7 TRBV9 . ASSVAGQTYEQY
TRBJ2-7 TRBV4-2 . ASSQEIGWSSYEQY
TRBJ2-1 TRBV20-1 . SAGGGPEQF
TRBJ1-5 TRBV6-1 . ASSVGQPQH
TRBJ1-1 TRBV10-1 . ASSVARAATEAF
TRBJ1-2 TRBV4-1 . ASSQEQGLVYGYT
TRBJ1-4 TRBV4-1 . ASSQGPGESEKLF
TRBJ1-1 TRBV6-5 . ASVRPGSYTEAF
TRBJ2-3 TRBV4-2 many ASSQALAGGPSTDTQY
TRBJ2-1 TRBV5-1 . ASSLLWANEQF
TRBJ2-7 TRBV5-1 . ASSLNSEEQY
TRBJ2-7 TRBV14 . ASSQVIGGGPYEQY
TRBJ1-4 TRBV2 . ASSDNLHGLF
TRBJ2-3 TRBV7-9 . ASSRPGTDTQY
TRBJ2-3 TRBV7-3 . ASSSGLAGTDTQY
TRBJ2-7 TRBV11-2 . ASSTRGGGEQY
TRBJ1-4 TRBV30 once AWSVFNEKLF
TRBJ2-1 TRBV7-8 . ASSLALAGGLGEQF
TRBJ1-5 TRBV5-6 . ASSLGLGQRNQPQH
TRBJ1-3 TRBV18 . ASSPPSGAVGNTIY
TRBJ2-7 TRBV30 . AWSVTAAGYEQY
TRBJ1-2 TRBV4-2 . ASSQDSSYGYT
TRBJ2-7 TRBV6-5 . ASHRGDSFYEQY
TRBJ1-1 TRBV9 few ASSPRTGMNTEAF
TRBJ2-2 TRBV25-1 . ASSLSLGFNTGELF
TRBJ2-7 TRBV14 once ASSQDLSPGYSYEQY
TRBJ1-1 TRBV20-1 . SARNRSEAF
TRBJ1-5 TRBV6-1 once ASRTTGSRQPQH
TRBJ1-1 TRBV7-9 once ASSLPSTFMNTEAF
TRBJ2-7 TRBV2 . ASLKAPGQSLLEY
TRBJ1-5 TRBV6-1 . ASRRDSNQPQH
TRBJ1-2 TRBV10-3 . AIRDSSLNYGYT
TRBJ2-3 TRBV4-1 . ASSRPNLTSGGARTDTQY
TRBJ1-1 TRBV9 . ASSAGGWNTEAF
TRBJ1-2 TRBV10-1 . ASSVGHRYGYT